Below, 16 T cell receptor beta chains from the same sample are listed, as sequenced in a study of CD8+ T cells in alopecia areata. Extraction and reverse transcription of RNA yielded cDNA as the sequencing template. Generated by immunoSEQ multiplex PCR, the TCRdb table keeps only in-frame clones and is missing some. The data contain 150,000 or so clones, approximately 86% of them singletons. Stated treatment: oral pan-JAK inhibitor, 5-10 mg twice daily. Sequenced here: CD8+ T cells sorted from blood, sampled at week 4, from a patient treated with tofacitinib. The receptors shown here come from a human donor with alopecia areata.

The chain carries TRBV19 and TRBJ1-1; D remains ambiguous. The ends were cut back, 7 bases at V and 4 bases at J, with 10 bases in the middle. Germline CDR1 LNHDA, CDR2 SQIVND (reference sequence). The CDR3 consists of 12 residues. The chain's CDR3 is CASNWPGTEAFF. The CDR3 DNA sequence: TGTGCCAGTAATTGGCCGGGCACTGAAGCTTTCTTT.

This clone has just a few counts. This chain uses TRBV7-2 with TRBJ2-7, with a weak D call TRBD1 (6 bases). Between the trimmed V and J ends, which lost 4 bases and 5 bases, there was a span of 15 bases. Germline-derived CDR1 and CDR2 are SGHTA and FQGNSA. The CDR3 spans 14 residues. This chain's CDR3 is CASSSAGDWNEQYF. CDR3 nucleotide sequence: TGTGCCAGCAGCTCCGCAGGGGATTGGAACGAGCAGTACTTC.

The chain recombines TRBV7-9 with TRBJ2-3; TRBD2 matches 7 bases. The germline gives CDR1 SEHNR, CDR2 FQNEAQ (reference sequence). Trimming removed 5 bases from V and 0 bases from J; junction bases left unmatched: 11. The CDR3 contains 17 residues. CDR3 sequence: CASSGPGTIRSTDTQYF. CDR3 DNA sequence: TGTGCCAGCAGCGGACCTGGGACTATACGAAGCACAGATACGCAGTATTTT. Full variable domain (missing parts from reference TRBV7-9 and TRBJ2-3): DTGVSQNPRHKITKRGQNVTFRCDPISEHNRLYWYRQTLGQGPEFLTYFQNEAQLEKSRLLSDRFSAERPKGSFSTLEIQRTEQGDSAMYLCASSGPGTIRSTDTQYFGPGTRLTVL.

This clone was found a few times. This chain uses TRBV6-6 with TRBJ2-3, with a weak D call TRBD2 (6 bases). This CDR3 has 12 residues. V gave up 5 bases and J gave up 4 bases, with 7 bases separating them. Germline CDR1 MNHNY, CDR2 SVGAGI (reference sequence). The CDR3 spells CASSTGADTQYF. In DNA, the CDR3 is TGTGCCAGCAGTACGGGGGCAGATACGCAGTATTTT.

The rearrangement links TRBV5-1 to TRBJ2-7; D is uncertain. CDR3 size: 14 residues. Trimming pared 1 base from V and 3 bases from J, leaving 11 bases between. Germline V gene sequence: CDR1 SGHRS, CDR2 YFSETQ. CDR3 coding DNA: TGCGCCAGCAGCTTGAGAGCGTCCCACTACGAGCAGTACTTC. Translation gives CASSLRASHYEQYF. The full variable domain, completed using reference TRBV5-1 and TRBJ2-7, is KAGVTQTPRYLIKTRGQQVTLSCSPISGHRSVSWYQQTPGQGLQFLFEYFSETQRNKGNFPGRFSGRQFSNSRSEMNVSTLELGDSALYLCASSLRASHYEQYFGPGTRLTVT.

This clone was counted a few times. This rearrangement joins TRBV6-1 to TRBJ2-7; tentative D call: TRBD1 (5 bases). This CDR3 is built from 15 residues. The germline V gene has CDR1 MNHNS and CDR2 SASEGT. The V gene lost 3 bases and the J gene lost 0 bases, with 12 bases spanning the gap. The CDR3 spells CASSDPSTASYEQYF. CDR3 nucleotides: TGTGCCAGCAGTGACCCCTCGACAGCCTCCTACGAGCAGTACTTC.

This clone turned up a few times. This rearrangement joins TRBV10-2 to TRBJ2-7, with D unclear. V lost 6 bases, J lost 1 base, and 4 bases lay in between. The length of the CDR3 is 11 residues. Germline-derived CDR1 and CDR2 are WSHSY and SAAADI. This chain's CDR3 is CASRGSYEQYF. DNA for the CDR3: TGCGCCAGCAGGGGATCCTACGAGCAGTACTTC.

V and J are TRBV5-4 and TRBJ1-2; D is perhaps TRBD1 (5 bases). From germline, CDR1 is SGHNT and CDR2 YYREEE (reference sequence). The CDR3 has 14 amino acids. The germline V and J ends were trimmed by 4 bases and 6 bases, with 16 bases remaining between them. The CDR3 nucleotides read TGTGCCAGCAGCCTGACAGCGTTAGGCGATGGCTACACCTTC. This sequence encodes CASSLTALGDGYTF.

The chain carries TRBV13 and TRBJ2-3; TRBD2 aligns across 7 bases. The germline CDR1 and CDR2 sequences are PRHDT and FYEKMQ (reference sequence). This CDR3 comprises 16 residues. V trimming: 6 bases; J trimming: 2 bases; junction bases outside the gene matches: 11. The CDR3 DNA reads as TGTGCCAGCAGTCAACCTGGACTAGGGAACACAGATACGCAGTATTTT. Amino acids: CASSQPGLGNTDTQYF.

The CDR3 here is CSVGDSTNYEQYF. For the CDR3, the DNA is TGCAGCGTTGGGGACAGCACTAACTACGAGCAGTACTTC. The chain has TRBV29-1 and TRBJ2-7; 7 nucleotides line up with TRBD1. Germline CDR1 and CDR2: SQVTM and ANQGSEA. With 4 bases clipped from V and 3 bases from J, the junction kept 6 bases outside the gene matches. The CDR3 is 13 amino acids.

V gene TRBV5-1 combines with J gene TRBJ2-7; TRBD1 might be the D (6 bases). The CDR3 runs 14 residues. The germline V gene encodes CDR1 SGHRS and CDR2 YFSETQ. V lost 2 bases and J lost 2, with 11 bases in between. CDR3 nucleotides: TGCGCCAGCAGCTTAGGGACACGGACCTACGAGCAGTACTTC. Translating gives CASSLGTRTYEQYF.

This clone was recorded only once. V usage is TRBV13 and J usage is TRBJ2-7, with D perhaps being TRBD1 or TRBD2 (5 bases each). This CDR3 contains 16 residues. Germline CDR1 reads PRHDT; CDR2 reads FYEKMQ (reference sequence). Trimming shortened V by 5 bases and J by 2 bases, and 19 bases separated the two germline ends. CDR3 in DNA: TGTGCCAGCAGCCCCTCAGGGCTGGGGGTACCCTACGAGCAGTACTTC. It encodes CASSPSGLGVPYEQYF.

This clone has only a few counts. The CDR3 DNA is TGTGCCATCAGTGTGGGGGGGTACGCGAACACCGGGGAGCTGTTTTTT. Its protein is CAISVGGYANTGELFF. The rearrangement joins TRBV10-3 to TRBJ2-2; 7 bases line up with TRBD2. With V trimmed by 4 bases and J by 0 bases, 5 bases remained unmatched. The CDR3 has 16 residues. The V gene's germline CDR1 is ENHRY and CDR2 SYGVKD.

The rearrangement uses TRBV19 and TRBJ2-7, with TRBD1 as a possible D gene (5 bases). The CDR3 is 14 amino acids. CDR1 and CDR2 from the germline V gene are LNHDA and SQIVND (reference sequence). V was pared by 6 bases and J by 0 bases, with 12 bases between. CDR3 sequence (DNA): TGTGCCAGTAGCATGGACACTTACTCCTACGAGCAGTACTTC. Translating gives CASSMDTYSYEQYF.

This chain uses TRBV5-1 with TRBJ2-5, with TRBD1 matching 8 bases. With V trimmed by 3 bases and J by 0 bases, 7 bases remained unmatched. In germline, CDR1 is SGHRS, CDR2 YFSETQ. This CDR3 is 16 amino acids long. The DNA of the CDR3 is TGCGCCAGCAGCTCAGGACAGGGACCGTACCAAGAGACCCAGTACTTC. Encoded protein: CASSSGQGPYQETQYF.

This clone came up once. J is TRBJ1-2 and V is TRBV9; 8 bases align to TRBD1. V lost 4 bases to trimming and J lost 8 bases; unmatched junction nucleotides: 13. This CDR3 region has 15 residues. The germline V gene encodes CDR1 SGDLS and CDR2 YYNGEE. Here the CDR3 DNA reads TGTGCCAGCAGCCCCCGGACAGGGTCCCAGACCGGCTACACCTTC. Translated: CASSPRTGSQTGYTF.